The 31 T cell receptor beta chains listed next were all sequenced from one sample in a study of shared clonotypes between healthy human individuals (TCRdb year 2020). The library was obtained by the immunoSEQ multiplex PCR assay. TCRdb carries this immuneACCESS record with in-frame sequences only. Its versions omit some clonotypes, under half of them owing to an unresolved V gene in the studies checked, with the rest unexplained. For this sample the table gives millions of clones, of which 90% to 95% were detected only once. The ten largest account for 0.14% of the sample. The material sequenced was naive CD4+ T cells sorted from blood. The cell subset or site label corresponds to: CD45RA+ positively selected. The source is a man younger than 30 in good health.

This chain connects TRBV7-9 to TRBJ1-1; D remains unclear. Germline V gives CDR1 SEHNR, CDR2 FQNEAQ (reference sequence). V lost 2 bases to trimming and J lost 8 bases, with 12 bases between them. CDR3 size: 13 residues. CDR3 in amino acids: CASSLSPVGEAFF. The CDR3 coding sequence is TGTGCCAGCAGCTTATCTCCCGTTGGGGAAGCTTTCTTT.

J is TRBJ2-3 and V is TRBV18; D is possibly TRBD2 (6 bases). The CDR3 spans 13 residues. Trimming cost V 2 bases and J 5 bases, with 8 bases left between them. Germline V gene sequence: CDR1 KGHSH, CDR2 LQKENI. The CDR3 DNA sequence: TGTGCCAGCTCACCATCGCGGGGAGATACGCAGTATTTT. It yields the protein CASSPSRGDTQYF.

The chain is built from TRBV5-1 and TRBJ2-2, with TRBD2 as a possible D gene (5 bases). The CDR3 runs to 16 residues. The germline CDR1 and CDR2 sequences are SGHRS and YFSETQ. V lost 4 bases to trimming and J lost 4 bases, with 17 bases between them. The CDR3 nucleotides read TGCGCCAGCAGCCCGTCAACCGGGGTTGGCACCGGGGAGCTGTTTTTT. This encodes CASSPSTGVGTGELFF.

Written as DNA, the CDR3 is TGTGCCAGCAGTGGGGACCAACCAGATACGCAGTATTTT. Residues: CASSGDQPDTQYF. This chain joins TRBV2 and TRBJ2-3; TRBD1 or TRBD2 may be the D gene (5 bases each). CDR1 and CDR2 from the germline V gene are SNHLY and FYNNEI. CDR3 length equals 13 residues. V lost 4 bases to trimming and J lost 4 bases, with 9 bases between them.

The CDR3 DNA reads as TGTGCCAGCAGTGAAGGCCTAGCGGCCTACAATGAGCAGTTCTTC. Amino acids: CASSEGLAAYNEQFF. This chain links TRBV6-1 with TRBJ2-1, with 7 bases matching TRBD2. Germline CDR1 is MNHNS and CDR2 is SASEGT. This CDR3 is 15 amino acids long. With 1 base clipped from V and 2 bases from J, the junction kept 2 bases outside the gene matches.

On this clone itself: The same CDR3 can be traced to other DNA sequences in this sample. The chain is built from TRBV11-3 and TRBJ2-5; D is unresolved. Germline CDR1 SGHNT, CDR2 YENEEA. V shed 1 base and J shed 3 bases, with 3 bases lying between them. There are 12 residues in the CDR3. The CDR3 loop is CASSLGEETQYF. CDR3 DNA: TGTGCCAGCAGCTTAGGGGAAGAGACCCAGTACTTC.

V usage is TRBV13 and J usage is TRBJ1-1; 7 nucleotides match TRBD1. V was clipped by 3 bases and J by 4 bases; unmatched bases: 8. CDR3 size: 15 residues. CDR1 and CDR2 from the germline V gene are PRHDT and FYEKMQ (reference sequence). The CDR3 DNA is TGTGCCAGCAGCTTGGGAAAAGACAGGGTCACTGAAGCTTTCTTT. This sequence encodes CASSLGKDRVTEAFF.

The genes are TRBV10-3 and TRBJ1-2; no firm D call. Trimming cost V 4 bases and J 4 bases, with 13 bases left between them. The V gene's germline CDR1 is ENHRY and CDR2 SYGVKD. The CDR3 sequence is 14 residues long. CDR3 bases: TGTGCCATCAGTGGAACGGGGAGACTCTATGGCTACACCTTC. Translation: CAISGTGRLYGYTF.

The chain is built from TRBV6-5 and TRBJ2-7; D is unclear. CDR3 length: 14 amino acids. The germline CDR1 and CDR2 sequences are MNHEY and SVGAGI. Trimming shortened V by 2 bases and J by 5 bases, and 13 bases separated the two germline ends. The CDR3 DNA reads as TGTGCCAGCAGTTACCAGTACGGTACCCACGAGCAGTACTTC. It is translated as CASSYQYGTHEQYF.

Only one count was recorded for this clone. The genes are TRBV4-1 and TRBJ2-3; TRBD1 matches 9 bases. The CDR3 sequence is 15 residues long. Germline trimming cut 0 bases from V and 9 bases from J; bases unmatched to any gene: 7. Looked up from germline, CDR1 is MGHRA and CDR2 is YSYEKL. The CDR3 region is CASSQDRDRVGTQYF. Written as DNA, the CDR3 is TGCGCCAGCAGCCAAGATCGGGACAGGGTCGGAACGCAGTATTTT.

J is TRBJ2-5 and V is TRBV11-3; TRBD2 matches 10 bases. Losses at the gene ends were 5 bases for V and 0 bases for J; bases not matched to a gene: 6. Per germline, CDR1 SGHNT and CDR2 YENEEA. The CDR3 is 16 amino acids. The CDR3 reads CASSRGLADNQETQYF. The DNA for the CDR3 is TGTGCCAGCAGCCGCGGACTAGCGGACAACCAAGAGACCCAGTACTTC.

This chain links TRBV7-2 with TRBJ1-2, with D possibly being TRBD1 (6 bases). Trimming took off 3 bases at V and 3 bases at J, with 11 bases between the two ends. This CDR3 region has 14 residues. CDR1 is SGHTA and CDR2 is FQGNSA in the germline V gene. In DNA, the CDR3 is TGTGCCAGCAGCTTGAAGCAGGGGCACTATGGCTACACCTTC. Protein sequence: CASSLKQGHYGYTF. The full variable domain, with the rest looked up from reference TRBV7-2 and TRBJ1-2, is GAGVSQSPSNKVTEKGKDVELRCDPISGHTALYWYRQSLGQGLEFLIYFQGNSAPDKSGLPSDRFSAERTGGSVSTLTIQRTQQEDSAVYLCASSLKQGHYGYTFGSGTRLTVV.

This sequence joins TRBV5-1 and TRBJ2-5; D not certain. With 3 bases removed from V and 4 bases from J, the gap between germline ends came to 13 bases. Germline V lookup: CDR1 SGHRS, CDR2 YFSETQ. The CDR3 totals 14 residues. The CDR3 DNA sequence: TGCGCCAGCAGCTCGGAGAACGGAGTAGAGACCCAGTACTTC. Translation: CASSSENGVETQYF.

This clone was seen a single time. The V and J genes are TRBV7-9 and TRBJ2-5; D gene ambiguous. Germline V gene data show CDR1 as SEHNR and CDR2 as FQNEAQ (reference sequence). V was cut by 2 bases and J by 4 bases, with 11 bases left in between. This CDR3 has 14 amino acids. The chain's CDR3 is CASSLSIGRETQYF. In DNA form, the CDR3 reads TGTGCCAGCAGCTTAAGCATAGGGCGAGAGACCCAGTACTTC.

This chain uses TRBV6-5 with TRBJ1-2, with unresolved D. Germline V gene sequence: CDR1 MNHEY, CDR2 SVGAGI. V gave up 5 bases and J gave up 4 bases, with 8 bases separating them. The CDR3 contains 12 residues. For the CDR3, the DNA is TGTGCCAGCAGTCCCTCCCGCTATGGCTACACCTTC. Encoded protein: CASSPSRYGYTF.

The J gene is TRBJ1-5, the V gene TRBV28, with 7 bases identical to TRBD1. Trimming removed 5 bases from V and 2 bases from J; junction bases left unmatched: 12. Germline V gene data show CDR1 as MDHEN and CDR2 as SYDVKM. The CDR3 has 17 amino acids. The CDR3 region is CASSSDRVGLGNQPQHF. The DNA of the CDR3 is TGTGCCAGCAGTAGTGACAGGGTGGGATTGGGCAATCAGCCCCAGCATTTT. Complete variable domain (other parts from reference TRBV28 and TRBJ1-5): DVKVTQSSRYLVKRTGEKVFLECVQDMDHENMFWYRQDPGLGLRLIYFSYDVKMKEKGDIPEGYSVSREKKERFSLILESASTNQTSMYLCASSSDRVGLGNQPQHFGDGTRLSIL.

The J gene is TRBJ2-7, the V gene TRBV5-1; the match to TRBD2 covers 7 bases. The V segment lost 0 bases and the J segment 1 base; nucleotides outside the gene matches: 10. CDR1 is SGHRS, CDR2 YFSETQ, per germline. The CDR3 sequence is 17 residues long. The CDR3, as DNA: TGCGCCAGCAGCTTGGGACCCACGGGACTAAAGTCCTACGAGCAGTACTTC. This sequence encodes CASSLGPTGLKSYEQYF.

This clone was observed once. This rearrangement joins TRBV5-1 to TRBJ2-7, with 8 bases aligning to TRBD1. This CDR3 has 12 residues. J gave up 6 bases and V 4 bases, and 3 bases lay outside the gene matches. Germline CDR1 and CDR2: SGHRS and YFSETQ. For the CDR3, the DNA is TGCGCCAGCAGCGCGACAGGGGCCGAGCAGTACTTC. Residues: CASSATGAEQYF. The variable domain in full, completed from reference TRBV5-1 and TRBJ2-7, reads KAGVTQTPRYLIKTRGQQVTLSCSPISGHRSVSWYQQTPGQGLQFLFEYFSETQRNKGNFPGRFSGRQFSNSRSEMNVSTLELGDSALYLCASSATGAEQYFGPGTRLTVT.

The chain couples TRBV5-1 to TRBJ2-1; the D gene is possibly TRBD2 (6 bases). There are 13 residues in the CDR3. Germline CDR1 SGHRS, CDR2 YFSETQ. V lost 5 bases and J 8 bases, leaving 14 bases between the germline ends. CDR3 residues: CASRRAGNDEQFF. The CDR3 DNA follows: TGCGCCAGCAGACGGGCGGGGAACGATGAGCAGTTCTTC.

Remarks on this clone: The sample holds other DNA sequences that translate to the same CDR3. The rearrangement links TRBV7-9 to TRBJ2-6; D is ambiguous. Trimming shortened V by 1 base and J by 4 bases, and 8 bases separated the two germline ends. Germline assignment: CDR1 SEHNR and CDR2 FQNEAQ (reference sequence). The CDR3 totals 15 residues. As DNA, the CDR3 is TGTGCCAGCAGCTTAGGGGCTTCGGGGGCCAACGTCCTGACTTTC. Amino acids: CASSLGASGANVLTF.

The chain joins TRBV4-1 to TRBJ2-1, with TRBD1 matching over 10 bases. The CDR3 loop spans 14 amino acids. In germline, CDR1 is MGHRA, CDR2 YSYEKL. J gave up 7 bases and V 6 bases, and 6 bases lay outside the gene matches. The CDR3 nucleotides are TGCGCCAGCAGTCGGGACAGGGGCGTAAATGAGCAGTTCTTC. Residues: CASSRDRGVNEQFF.

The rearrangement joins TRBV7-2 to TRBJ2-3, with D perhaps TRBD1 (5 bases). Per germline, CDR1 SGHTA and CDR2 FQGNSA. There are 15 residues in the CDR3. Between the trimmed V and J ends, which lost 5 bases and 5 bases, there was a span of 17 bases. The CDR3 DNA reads TGTGCCAGCAGCCCGCCCGTGGGGCTGGGAGATACGCAGTATTTT. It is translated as CASSPPVGLGDTQYF.

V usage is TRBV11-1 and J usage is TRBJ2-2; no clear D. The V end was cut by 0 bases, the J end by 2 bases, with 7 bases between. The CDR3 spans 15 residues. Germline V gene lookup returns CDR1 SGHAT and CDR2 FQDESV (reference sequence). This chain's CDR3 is CASSLADTNTGELFF. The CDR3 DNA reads TGTGCCAGCAGCTTAGCCGACACTAACACCGGGGAGCTGTTTTTT. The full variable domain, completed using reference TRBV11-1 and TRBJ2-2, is EAEVAQSPRYKITEKSQAVAFWCDPISGHATLYWYRQILGQGPELLVQFQDESVVDDSQLPKDRFSAERLKGVDSTLKIQPAELGDSAMYLCASSLADTNTGELFFGEGSRLTVL.

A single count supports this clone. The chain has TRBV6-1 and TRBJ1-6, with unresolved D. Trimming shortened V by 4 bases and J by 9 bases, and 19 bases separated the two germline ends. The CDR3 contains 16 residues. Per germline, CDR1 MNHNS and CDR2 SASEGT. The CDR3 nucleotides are TGTGCCAGCAGTGTTGGAGCTAGGAAAGGAGGTTCACCCCTCCACTTT. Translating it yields CASSVGARKGGSPLHF.

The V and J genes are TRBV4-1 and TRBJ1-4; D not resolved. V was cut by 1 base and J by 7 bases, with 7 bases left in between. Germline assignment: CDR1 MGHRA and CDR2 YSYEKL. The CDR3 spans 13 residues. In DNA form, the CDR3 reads TGCGCCAGCAGCCAAGTTTTAGGTGAAAAACTGTTTTTT. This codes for CASSQVLGEKLFF.

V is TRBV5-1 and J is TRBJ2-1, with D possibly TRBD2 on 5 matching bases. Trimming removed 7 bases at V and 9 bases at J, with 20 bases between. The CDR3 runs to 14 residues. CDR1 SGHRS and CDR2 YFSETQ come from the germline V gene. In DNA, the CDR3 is TGCGCCAGCGGGAGTTTAAGCTTGGTGCGTGAGCAGTTCTTC. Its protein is CASGSLSLVREQFF.

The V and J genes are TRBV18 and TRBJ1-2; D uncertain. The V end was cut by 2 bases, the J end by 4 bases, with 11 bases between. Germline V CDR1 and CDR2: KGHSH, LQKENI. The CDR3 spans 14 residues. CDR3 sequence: CASSPTGIGYGYTF. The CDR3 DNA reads TGTGCCAGCTCACCAACGGGTATTGGCTATGGCTACACCTTC.

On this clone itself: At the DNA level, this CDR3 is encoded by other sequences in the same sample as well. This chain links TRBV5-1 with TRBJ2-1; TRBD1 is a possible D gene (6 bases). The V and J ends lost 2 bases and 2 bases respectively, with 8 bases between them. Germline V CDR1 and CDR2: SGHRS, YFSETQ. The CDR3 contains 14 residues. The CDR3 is CASSLEGAYNEQFF. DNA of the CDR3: TGCGCCAGCAGCTTAGAGGGGGCCTACAATGAGCAGTTCTTC.

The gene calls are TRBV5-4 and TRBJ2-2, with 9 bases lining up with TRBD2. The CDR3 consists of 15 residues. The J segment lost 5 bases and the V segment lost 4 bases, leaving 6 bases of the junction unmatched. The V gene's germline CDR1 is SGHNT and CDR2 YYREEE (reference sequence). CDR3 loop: CASSIVAGDTGELFF. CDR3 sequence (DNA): TGTGCCAGCAGCATAGTAGCGGGAGATACCGGGGAGCTGTTTTTT.

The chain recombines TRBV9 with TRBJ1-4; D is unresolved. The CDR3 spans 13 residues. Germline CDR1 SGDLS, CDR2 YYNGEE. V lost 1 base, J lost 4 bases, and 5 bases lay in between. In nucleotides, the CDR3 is TGTGCCAGCAGCGTACGCAGTAATGAAAAACTGTTTTTT. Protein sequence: CASSVRSNEKLFF.

Here the CDR3 reads CASRLTAGELFF. Here the CDR3 DNA reads TGTGCCAGCAGATTAACGGCCGGGGAGCTGTTTTTT. The rearrangement links TRBV7-2 to TRBJ2-2; D not certain. Trimming took 6 bases from V and 6 from J, leaving 8 bases between them. Looked up from germline, CDR1 is SGHTA and CDR2 is FQGNSA. The CDR3 extends over 12 amino acids.